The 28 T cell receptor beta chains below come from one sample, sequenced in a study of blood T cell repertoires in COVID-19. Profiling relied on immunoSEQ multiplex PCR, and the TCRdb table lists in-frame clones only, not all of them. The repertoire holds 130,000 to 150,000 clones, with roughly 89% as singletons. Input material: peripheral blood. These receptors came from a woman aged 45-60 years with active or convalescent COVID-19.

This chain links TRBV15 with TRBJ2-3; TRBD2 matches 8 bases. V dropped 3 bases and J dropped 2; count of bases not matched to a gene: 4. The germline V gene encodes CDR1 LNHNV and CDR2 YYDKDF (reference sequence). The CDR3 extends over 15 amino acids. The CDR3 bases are TGTGCCACCAGCAGCGGGACTAGAGACACAGATACGCAGTATTTT. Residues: CATSSGTRDTDTQYF.

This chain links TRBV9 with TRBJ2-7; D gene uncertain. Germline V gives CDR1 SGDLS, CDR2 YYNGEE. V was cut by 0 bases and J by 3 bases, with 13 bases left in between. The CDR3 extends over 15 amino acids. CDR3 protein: CASSVANSGVYEQYF. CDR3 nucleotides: TGTGCCAGCAGCGTAGCTAATTCTGGAGTCTACGAGCAGTACTTC.

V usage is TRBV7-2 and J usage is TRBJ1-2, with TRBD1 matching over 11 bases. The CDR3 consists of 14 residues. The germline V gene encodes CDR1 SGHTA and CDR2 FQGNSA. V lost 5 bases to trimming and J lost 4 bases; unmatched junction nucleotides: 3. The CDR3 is CASSGDRGFYGYTF. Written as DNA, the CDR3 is TGTGCCAGCAGCGGGGACAGGGGGTTCTATGGCTACACCTTC.

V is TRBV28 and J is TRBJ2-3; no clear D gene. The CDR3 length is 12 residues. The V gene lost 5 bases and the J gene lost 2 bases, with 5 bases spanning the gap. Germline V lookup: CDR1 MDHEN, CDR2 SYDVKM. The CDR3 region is CASSRFTDTQYF. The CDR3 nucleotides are TGTGCCAGCAGTCGTTTCACAGATACGCAGTATTTT. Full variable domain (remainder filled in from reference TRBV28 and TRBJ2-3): DVKVTQSSRYLVKRTGEKVFLECVQDMDHENMFWYRQDPGLGLRLIYFSYDVKMKEKGDIPEGYSVSREKKERFSLILESASTNQTSMYLCASSRFTDTQYFGPGTRLTVL.

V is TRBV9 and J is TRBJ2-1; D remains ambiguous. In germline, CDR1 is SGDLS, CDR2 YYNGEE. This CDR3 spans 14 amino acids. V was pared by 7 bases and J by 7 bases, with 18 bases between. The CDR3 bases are TGTGCCAGCTCTCGGAACATCCGACAAAATGAGCAGTTCTTC. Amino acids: CASSRNIRQNEQFF.

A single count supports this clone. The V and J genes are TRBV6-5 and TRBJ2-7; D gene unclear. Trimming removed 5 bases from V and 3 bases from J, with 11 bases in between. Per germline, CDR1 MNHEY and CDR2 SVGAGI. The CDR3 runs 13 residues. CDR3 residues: CASSRGSYYEQYF. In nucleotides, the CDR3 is TGTGCCAGCAGTCGAGGTTCTTACTACGAGCAGTACTTC.

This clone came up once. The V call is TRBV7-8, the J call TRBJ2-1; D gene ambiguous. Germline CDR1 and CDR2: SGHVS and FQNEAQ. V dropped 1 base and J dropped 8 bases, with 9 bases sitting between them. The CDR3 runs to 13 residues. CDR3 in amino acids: CASSLVAEYEQFF. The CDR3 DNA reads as TGTGCCAGCAGCTTAGTCGCCGAGTATGAGCAGTTCTTC.

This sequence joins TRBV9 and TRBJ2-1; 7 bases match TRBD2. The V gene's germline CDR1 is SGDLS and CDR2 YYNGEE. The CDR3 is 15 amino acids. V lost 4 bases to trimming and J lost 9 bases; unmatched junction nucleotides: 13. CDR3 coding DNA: TGTGCCAGCAGCTTTGGACTAGTAGGGCCGAGTGAGCAGTTCTTC. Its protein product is CASSFGLVGPSEQFF.

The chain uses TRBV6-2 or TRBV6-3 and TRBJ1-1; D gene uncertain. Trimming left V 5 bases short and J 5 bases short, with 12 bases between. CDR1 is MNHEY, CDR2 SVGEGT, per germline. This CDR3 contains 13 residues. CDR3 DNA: TGTGCCAGCAGTCCCGAAAGGACTACTGAAGCTTTCTTT. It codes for CASSPERTTEAFF.

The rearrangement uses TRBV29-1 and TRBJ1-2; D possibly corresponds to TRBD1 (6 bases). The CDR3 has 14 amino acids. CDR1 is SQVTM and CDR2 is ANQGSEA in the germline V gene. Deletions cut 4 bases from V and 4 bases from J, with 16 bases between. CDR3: CSVGEVGAPYGYTF. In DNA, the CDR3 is TGCAGCGTTGGTGAGGTGGGGGCCCCCTATGGCTACACCTTC.

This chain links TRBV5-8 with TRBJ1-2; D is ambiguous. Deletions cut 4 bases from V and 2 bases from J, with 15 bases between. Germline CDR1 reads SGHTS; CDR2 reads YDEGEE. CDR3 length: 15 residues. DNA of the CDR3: TGTGCCAGCAGCCCCCGTAACCAGGAAAACTATGGCTACACCTTC. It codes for CASSPRNQENYGYTF.

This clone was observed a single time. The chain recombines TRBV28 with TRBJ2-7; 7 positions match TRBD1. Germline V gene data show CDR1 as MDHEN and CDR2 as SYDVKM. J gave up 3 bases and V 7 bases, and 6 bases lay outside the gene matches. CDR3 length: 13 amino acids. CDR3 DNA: TGTGCCAGCAACTTAGACAGGGACTACGAGCAGTACTTC. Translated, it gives CASNLDRDYEQYF.

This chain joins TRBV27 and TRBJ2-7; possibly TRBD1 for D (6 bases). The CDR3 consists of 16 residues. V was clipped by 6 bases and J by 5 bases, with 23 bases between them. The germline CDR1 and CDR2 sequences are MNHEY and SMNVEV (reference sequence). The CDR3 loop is CASSSYRGGRLHEQYF. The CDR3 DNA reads TGTGCCAGCAGCTCGTATAGAGGGGGACGTCTCCACGAGCAGTACTTC.

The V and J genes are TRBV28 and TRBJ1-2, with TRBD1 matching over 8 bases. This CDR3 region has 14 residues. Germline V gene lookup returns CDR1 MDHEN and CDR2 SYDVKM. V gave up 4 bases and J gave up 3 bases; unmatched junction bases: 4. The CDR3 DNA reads TGTGCCAGCAGTTCCCCGGGACAGGACTATGGCTACACCTTC. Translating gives CASSSPGQDYGYTF.

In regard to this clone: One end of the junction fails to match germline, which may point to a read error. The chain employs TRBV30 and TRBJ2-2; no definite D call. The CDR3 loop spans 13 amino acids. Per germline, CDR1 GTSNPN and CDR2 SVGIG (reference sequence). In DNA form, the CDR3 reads TGTGCCTGGCGCGCCACGAAGACCGGGGAGCTGTTTTTT. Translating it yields CAWRATKTGELFF.

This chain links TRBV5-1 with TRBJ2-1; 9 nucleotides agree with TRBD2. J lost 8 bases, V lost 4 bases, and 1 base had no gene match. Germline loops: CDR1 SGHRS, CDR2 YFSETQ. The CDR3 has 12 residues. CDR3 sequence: CASSVAGDEQFF. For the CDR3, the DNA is TGCGCCAGCAGCGTAGCGGGGGATGAGCAGTTCTTC.

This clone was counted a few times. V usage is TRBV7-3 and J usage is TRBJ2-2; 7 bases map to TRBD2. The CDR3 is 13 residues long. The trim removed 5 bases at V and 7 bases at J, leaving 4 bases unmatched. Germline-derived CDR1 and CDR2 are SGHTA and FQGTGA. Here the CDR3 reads CASSRLASGELFF. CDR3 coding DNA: TGTGCCAGCAGCCGACTAGCAAGCGGGGAGCTGTTTTTT.

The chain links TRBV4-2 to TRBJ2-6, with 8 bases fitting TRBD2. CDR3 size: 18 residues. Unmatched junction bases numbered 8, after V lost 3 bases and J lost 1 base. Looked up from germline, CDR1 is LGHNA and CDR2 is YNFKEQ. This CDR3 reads CASSQLGSGISGANVLTF. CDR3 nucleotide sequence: TGTGCCAGCAGCCAGCTAGGTAGCGGGATTTCTGGGGCCAACGTCCTGACTTTC.

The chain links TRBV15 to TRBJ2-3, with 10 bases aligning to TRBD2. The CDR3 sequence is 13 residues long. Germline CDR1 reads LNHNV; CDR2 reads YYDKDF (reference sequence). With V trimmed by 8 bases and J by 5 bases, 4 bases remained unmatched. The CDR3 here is CATGLAEGDTQYF. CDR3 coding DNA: TGTGCCACCGGACTAGCGGAAGGAGATACGCAGTATTTT.

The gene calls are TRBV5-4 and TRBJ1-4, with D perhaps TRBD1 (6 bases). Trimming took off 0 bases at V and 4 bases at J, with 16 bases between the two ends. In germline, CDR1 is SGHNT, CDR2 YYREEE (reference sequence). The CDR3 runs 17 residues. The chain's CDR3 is CASSLAGSTGYNEKLFF. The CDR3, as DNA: TGTGCCAGCAGCTTGGCCGGCTCGACAGGATATAATGAAAAACTGTTTTTT.

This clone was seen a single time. The CDR3 reads CASSDSGTGGSGEQFF. CDR3 DNA: TGTGCCAGCAGTGACTCCGGGACAGGGGGCTCGGGTGAGCAGTTCTTC. The V call is TRBV25-1, the J call TRBJ2-1; TRBD1 matches at 12 bases. J was trimmed by 9 bases and V by 3 bases; bases with no gene match: 9. The germline gives CDR1 MGHDK, CDR2 SYGVNS. The CDR3 spans 16 residues.

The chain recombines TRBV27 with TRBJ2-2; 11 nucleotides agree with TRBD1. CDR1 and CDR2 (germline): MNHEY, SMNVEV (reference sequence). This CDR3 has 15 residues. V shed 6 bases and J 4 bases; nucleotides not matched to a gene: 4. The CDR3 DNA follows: TGTGCCAGCAGGGACAGGGGGCGGACCACCGGGGAGCTGTTTTTT. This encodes CASRDRGRTTGELFF.

CDR3 DNA: TGTGCCAGCAGCCAGACTGGACTTTCAGACAATGAGCAGTTCTTC. Translation: CASSQTGLSDNEQFF. This sequence joins TRBV5-8 and TRBJ2-1; D may be TRBD2 (5 bases). CDR1 is SGHTS, CDR2 YDEGEE, per germline. With 4 bases removed from V and 5 bases from J, the gap between germline ends came to 16 bases. The CDR3 runs 15 residues.

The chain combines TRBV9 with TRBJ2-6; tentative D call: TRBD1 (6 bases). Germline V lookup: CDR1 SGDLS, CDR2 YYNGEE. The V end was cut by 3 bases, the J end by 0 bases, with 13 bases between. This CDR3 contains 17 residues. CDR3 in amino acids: CASSGVIQGSGANVLTF. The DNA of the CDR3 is TGTGCCAGCAGCGGGGTTATACAGGGCTCTGGGGCCAACGTCCTGACTTTC. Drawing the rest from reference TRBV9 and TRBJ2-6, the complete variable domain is DSGVTQTPKHLITATGQRVTLRCSPRSGDLSVYWYQQSLDQGLQFLIQYYNGEERAKGNILERFSAQQFPDLHSELNLSSLELGDSALYFCASSGVIQGSGANVLTFGAGSRLTVL.

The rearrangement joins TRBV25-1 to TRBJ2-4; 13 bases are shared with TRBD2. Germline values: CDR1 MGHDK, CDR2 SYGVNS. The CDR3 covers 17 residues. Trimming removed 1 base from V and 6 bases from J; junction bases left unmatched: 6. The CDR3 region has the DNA TGTGCCAGCAGTGAATCGGGACTAGCGGGACTGGGAAACATTCAGTACTTC. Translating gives CASSESGLAGLGNIQYF.

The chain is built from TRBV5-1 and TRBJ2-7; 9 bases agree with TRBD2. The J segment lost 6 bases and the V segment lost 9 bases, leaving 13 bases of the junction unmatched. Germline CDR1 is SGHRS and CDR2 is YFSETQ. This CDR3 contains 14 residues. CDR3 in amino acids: CATSKGTSWSEQYF. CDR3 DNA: TGCGCCACCTCGAAGGGGACTAGCTGGAGCGAGCAGTACTTC.

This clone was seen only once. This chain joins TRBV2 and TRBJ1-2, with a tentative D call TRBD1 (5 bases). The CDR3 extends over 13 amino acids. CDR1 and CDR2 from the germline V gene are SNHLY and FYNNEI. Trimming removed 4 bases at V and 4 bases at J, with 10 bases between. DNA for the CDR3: TGTGCCAGCAGTGCAGACAGCCCCTATGGCTACACCTTC. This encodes CASSADSPYGYTF.

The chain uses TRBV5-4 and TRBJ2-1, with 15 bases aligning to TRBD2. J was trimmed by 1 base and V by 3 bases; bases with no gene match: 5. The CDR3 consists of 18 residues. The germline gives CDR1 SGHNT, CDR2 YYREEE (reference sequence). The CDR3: CASSSGLAGGQSYNEQFF. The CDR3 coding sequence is TGTGCCAGCAGCTCGGGACTAGCGGGGGGACAATCCTACAATGAGCAGTTCTTC.